Shown below are 14 T cell receptor beta chains from a single sample sequenced in a study of blood T cell repertoires in COVID-19 (dated by TCRdb to 2020 to 2022). Library prep was done by the immunoSEQ multiplex PCR assay. TCRdb's version of the immuneACCESS table is confined to in-frame rearrangements and falls short of the full clone set. An unresolved V gene accounts for under half of the shortfall where checked; the remainder is of unknown origin. The sample data list around 170,000 clones, and approximately 89% of these were observed just once. The ten biggest clones cover more than 3.5% of the sample. The sequenced sample was peripheral blood. The receptors originated from a woman in her twenties or thirties with acute or convalescent COVID-19.

This chain connects TRBV6-5 to TRBJ2-4; D possibly corresponds to TRBD1 (6 bases). CDR1 and CDR2 (germline): MNHEY, SVGAGI. Deletions cut 7 bases from V and 7 bases from J, with 8 bases between. The CDR3 totals 11 residues. This CDR3 reads CASTQGNIQYF. CDR3 nucleotides: TGTGCCAGCACCCAGGGGAACATTCAGTACTTC.

V gene TRBV9 combines with J gene TRBJ2-1, with TRBD2 identical over 9 bases. In germline, CDR1 is SGDLS, CDR2 YYNGEE. The V gene end was trimmed by 5 bases and the J gene end by 8 bases; junction bases not matched to a gene: 5. The CDR3 covers 13 residues. The CDR3, as DNA: TGTGCCAGCAGAGGACTAGCGAGGGATGAGCAGTTCTTC. It translates to CASRGLARDEQFF. Looking up the rest from reference TRBV9 and TRBJ2-1 gives the full variable domain: DSGVTQTPKHLITATGQRVTLRCSPRSGDLSVYWYQQSLDQGLQFLIQYYNGEERAKGNILERFSAQQFPDLHSELNLSSLELGDSALYFCASRGLARDEQFFGPGTRLTVL.

This CDR3 reads CASSLGGVGTGELFF. The CDR3 DNA sequence: TGTGCCAGCAGCTTGGGGGGAGTCGGCACCGGGGAGCTGTTTTTT. The V gene is TRBV5-4, the J gene TRBJ2-2; D possibly corresponds to TRBD2 (5 bases). The CDR3 length is 15 residues. Germline CDR1 SGHNT, CDR2 YYREEE (reference sequence). With 0 bases removed from V and 4 bases from J, the gap between germline ends came to 10 bases.

The rearrangement links TRBV5-1 to TRBJ2-7; weak D call: TRBD1 (5 bases). There are 13 residues in the CDR3. Trimming left V 3 bases short and J 6 bases short, with 13 bases between. CDR1 is SGHRS and CDR2 is YFSETQ in the germline V gene. CDR3 protein: CASSSDGQGEQYF. For the CDR3, the DNA is TGCGCCAGCAGCTCCGATGGACAAGGCGAGCAGTACTTC.

The chain uses TRBV2 and TRBJ1-4, with D perhaps matching TRBD1 (6 bases). The ends were cut back, 11 bases at V and 4 bases at J, with 14 bases in the middle. This CDR3 has 13 residues. Per germline, CDR1 SNHLY and CDR2 FYNNEI. The DNA of the CDR3 is TGTGCCGGCCGGACAGTGGGTAATGAAAAACTGTTTTTT. Its translation is CAGRTVGNEKLFF.

This clone was found once. The chain carries TRBV3-1 (or the pseudogene TRBV3-2) and TRBJ1-4, with TRBD1 matching 7 bases. Germline V gene data show CDR1 as LGHDT and CDR2 as YNNKEL (reference sequence). After removal of 1 base from V and 7 bases from J, the junction contained 6 bases not matched to a gene. CDR3 length equals 15 residues. Here the CDR3 reads CASSQGTGTAEKLFF. The CDR3 DNA reads TGTGCCAGCAGCCAAGGGACCGGGACAGCTGAAAAACTGTTTTTT.

The chain has TRBV5-4 and TRBJ2-7, with 12 positions matching TRBD1. The V gene end was trimmed by 3 bases and the J gene end by 4 bases; junction bases not matched to a gene: 5. This CDR3 has 15 amino acids. Looked up from germline, CDR1 is SGHNT and CDR2 is YYREEE (reference sequence). The CDR3: CASSWGQGALYEQYF. As DNA, the CDR3 is TGTGCCAGCAGCTGGGGACAGGGGGCTTTATACGAGCAGTACTTC. Filled out from reference TRBV5-4 and TRBJ2-7, the complete variable domain reads ETGVTQSPTHLIKTRGQQVTLRCSSQSGHNTVSWYQQALGQGPQFIFQYYREEENGRGNFPPRFSGLQFPNYSSELNVNALELDDSALYLCASSWGQGALYEQYFGPGTRLTVT.

This clone appeared a few times. The sample contains more than one DNA sequence encoding this CDR3. The chain carries TRBV28 and TRBJ2-7; D gene uncertain. The germline V and J ends were trimmed by 4 bases and 4 bases, with 5 bases remaining between them. This CDR3 is 11 amino acids long. Germline CDR1 and CDR2: MDHEN and SYDVKM. CDR3 in amino acids: CASSSSYEQYF. CDR3 DNA: TGTGCCAGCAGTTCGTCGTACGAGCAGTACTTC.

The chain has TRBV5-6 and TRBJ2-6; no clear D gene. The CDR3 is 13 amino acids. Germline assignment: CDR1 SGHDT and CDR2 YYEEEE. V gave up 10 bases and J gave up 0 bases, with 8 bases separating them. The DNA for the CDR3 is TGTGCCGGGCAGGACTCTGGGGCCAACGTCCTGACTTTC. It translates to CAGQDSGANVLTF.

J is TRBJ1-1 and V is TRBV28, with D uncertain. V was shortened by 1 base and J by 4 bases, with 7 bases between the two germline ends. Germline V CDR1 and CDR2: MDHEN, SYDVKM. The CDR3 runs 13 residues. The CDR3 DNA follows: TGTGCCAGCAGTTTATACAAGTCCACTGAAGCTTTCTTT. This translates into CASSLYKSTEAFF. Filled out from reference TRBV28 and TRBJ1-1, the complete variable domain reads DVKVTQSSRYLVKRTGEKVFLECVQDMDHENMFWYRQDPGLGLRLIYFSYDVKMKEKGDIPEGYSVSREKKERFSLILESASTNQTSMYLCASSLYKSTEAFFGQGTRLTVV.

The chain links TRBV11-2 to TRBJ2-7, with D uncertain. V lost 2 bases and J lost 5, with 7 bases in between. Germline CDR1 SGHAT, CDR2 FQNNGV. The CDR3 is 12 amino acids. The CDR3 spells CASSLTVNEQYF. CDR3 nucleotide sequence: TGTGCCAGCAGCTTAACGGTAAACGAGCAGTACTTC. Looking up the rest from reference TRBV11-2 and TRBJ2-7 gives the full variable domain: EAGVAQSPRYKIIEKRQSVAFWCNPISGHATLYWYQQILGQGPKLLIQFQNNGVVDDSQLPKDRFSAERLKGVDSTLKIQPAKLEDSAVYLCASSLTVNEQYFGPGTRLTVT.

The CDR3 DNA is TGTGCCAGCAGCCGCGACTGGTTGGGTGAGCAGTTCTTC. Translated: CASSRDWLGEQFF. The V and J genes are TRBV14 and TRBJ2-1; D unresolved. This CDR3 region has 13 residues. CDR1 and CDR2 from the germline V gene are SGHDN and FVKESK. V gave up 4 bases and J gave up 9 bases, with 13 bases separating them.

The sample holds a few counts of this clone. The V gene is TRBV6-5, the J gene TRBJ1-1; D gene ambiguous. V gave up 7 bases and J gave up 4 bases, with 13 bases separating them. Germline V gene lookup returns CDR1 MNHEY and CDR2 SVGAGI. This CDR3 contains 13 residues. The DNA for the CDR3 is TGTGCCAGCATTTTCACAGTGGGCACTGAAGCTTTCTTT. It translates to CASIFTVGTEAFF.

The V call is TRBV13, the J call TRBJ2-5; 7 nucleotides align to TRBD1. The germline CDR1 and CDR2 sequences are PRHDT and FYEKMQ (reference sequence). The V gene end was trimmed by 5 bases and the J gene end by 1 base; junction bases not matched to a gene: 7. This CDR3 is 15 amino acids long. For the CDR3, the DNA is TGTGCCAGCAGCCTACGACAGGGTATCCAAGAGACCCAGTACTTC. This encodes CASSLRQGIQETQYF.